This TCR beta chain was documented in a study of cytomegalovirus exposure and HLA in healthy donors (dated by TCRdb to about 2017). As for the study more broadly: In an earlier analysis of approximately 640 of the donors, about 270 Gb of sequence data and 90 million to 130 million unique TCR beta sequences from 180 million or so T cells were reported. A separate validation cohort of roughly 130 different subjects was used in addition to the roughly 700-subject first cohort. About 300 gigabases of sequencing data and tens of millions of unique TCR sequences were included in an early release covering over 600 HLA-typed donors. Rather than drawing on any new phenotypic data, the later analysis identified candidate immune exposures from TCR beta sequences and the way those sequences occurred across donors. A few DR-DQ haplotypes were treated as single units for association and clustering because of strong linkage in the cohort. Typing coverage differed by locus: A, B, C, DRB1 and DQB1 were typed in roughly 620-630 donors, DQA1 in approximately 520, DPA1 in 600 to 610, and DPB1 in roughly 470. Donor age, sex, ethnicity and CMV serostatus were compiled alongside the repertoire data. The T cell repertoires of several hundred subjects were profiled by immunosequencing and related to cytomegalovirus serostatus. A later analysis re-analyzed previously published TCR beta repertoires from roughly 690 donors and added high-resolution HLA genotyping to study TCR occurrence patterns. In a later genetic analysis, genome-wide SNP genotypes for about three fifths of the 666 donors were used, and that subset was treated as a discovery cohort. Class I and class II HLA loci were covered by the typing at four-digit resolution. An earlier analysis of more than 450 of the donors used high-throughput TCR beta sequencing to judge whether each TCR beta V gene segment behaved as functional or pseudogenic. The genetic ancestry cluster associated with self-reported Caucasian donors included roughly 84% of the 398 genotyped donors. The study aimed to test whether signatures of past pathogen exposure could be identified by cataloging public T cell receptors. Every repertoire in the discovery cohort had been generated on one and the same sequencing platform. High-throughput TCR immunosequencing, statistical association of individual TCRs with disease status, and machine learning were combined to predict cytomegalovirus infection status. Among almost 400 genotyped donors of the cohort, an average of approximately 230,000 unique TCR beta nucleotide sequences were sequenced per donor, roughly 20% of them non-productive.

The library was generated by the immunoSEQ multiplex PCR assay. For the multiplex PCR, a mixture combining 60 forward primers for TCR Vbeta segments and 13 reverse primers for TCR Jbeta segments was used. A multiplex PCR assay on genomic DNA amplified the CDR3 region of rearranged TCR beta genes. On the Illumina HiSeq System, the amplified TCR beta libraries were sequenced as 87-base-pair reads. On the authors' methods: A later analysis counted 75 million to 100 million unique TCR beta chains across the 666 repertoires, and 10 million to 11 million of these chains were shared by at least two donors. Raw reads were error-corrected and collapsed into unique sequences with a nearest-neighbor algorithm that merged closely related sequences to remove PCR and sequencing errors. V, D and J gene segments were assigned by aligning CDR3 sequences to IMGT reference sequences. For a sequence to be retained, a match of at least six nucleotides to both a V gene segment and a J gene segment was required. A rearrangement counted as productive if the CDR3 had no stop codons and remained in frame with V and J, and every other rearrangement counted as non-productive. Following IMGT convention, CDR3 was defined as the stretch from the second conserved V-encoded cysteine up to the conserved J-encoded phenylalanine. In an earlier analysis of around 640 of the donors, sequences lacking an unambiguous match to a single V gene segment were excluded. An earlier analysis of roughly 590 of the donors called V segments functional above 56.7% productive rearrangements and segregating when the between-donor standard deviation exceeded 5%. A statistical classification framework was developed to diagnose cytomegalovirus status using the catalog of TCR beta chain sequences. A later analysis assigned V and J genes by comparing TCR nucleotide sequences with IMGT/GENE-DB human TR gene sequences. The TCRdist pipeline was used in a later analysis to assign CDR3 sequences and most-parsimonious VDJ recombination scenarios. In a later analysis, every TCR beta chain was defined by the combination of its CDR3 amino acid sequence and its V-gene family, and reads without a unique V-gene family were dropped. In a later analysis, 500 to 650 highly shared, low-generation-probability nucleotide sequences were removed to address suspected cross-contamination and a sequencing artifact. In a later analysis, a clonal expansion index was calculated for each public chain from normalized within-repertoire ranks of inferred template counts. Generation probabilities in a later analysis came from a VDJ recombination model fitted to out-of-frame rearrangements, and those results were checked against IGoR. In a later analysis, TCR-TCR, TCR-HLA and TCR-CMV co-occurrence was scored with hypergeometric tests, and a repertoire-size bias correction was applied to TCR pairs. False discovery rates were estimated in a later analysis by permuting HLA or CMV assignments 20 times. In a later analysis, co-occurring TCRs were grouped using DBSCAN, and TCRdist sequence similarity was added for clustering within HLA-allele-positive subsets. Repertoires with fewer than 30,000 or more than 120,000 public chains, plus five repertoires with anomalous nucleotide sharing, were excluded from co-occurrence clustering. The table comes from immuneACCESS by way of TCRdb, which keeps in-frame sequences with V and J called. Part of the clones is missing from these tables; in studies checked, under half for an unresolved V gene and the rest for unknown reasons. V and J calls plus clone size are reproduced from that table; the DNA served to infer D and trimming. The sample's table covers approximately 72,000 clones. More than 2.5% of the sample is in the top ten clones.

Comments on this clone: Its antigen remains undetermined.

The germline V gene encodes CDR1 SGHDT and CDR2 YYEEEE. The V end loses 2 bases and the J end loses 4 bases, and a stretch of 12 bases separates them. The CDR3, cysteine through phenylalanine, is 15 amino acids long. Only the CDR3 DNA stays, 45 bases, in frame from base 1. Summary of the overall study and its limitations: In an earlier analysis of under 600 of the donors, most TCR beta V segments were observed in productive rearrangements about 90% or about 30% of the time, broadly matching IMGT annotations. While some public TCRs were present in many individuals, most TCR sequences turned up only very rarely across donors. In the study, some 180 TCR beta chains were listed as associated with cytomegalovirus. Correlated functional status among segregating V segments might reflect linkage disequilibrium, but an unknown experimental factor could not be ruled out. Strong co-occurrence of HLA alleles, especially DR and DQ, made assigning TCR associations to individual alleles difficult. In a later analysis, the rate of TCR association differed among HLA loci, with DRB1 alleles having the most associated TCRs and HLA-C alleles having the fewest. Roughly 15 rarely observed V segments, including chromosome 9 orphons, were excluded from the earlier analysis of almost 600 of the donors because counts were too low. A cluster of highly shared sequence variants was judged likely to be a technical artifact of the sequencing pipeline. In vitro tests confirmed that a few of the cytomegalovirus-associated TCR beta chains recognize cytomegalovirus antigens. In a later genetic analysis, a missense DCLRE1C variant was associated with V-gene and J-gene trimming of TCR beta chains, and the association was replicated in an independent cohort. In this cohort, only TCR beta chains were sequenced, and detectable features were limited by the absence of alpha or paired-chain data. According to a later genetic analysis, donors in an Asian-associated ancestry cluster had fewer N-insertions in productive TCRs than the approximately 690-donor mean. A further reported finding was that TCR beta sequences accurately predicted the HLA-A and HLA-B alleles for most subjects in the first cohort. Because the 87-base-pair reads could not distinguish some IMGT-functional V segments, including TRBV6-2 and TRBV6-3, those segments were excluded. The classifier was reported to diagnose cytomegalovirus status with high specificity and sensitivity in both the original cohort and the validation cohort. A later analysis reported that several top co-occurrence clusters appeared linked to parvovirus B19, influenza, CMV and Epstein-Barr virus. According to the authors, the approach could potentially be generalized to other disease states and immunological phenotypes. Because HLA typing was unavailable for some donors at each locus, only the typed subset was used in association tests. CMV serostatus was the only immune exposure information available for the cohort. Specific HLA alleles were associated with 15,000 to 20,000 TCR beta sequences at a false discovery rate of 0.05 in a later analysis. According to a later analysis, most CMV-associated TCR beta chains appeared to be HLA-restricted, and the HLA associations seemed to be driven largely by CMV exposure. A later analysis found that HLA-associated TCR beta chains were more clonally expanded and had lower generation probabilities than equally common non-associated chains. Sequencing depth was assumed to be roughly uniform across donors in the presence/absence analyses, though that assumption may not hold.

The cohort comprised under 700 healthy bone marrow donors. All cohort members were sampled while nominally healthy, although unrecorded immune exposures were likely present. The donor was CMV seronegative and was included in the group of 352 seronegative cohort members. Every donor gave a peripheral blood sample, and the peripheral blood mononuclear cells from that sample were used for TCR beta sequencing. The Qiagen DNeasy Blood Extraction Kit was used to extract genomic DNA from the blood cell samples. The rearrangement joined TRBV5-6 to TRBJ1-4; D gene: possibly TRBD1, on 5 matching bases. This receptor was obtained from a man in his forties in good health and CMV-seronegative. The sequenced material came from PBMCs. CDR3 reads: CASSFRQLSNEKLFF. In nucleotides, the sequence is TGTGCCAGCAGCTTCCGACAGCTAAGTAATGAAAAACTGTTTTTT.